In this sample, the clone carrying this T cell receptor beta chain turned up many times. Its antigen is currently unknown. The data were obtained in a study of metastatic and nonmetastatic thyroid tumors. Study context: Both malignant and benign thyroid patients supplied peripheral blood and tumor or nodule tissue samples, across which the repertoires of these patients were then compared. Study-wide results and limits: Benign nodules were reported to have significantly lower TCR beta diversity than malignant thyroid tumors, in blood and tumor.

Source study methods: The study took CDR3 differences across clinicopathological groups and made a distant-metastasis classifier for papillary thyroid cancer from them. TCRdb reanalyzed the PCR reads with MiXCR. The V and J calls reflect TCRdb's pipeline rather than the authors' work. Altogether tens of thousands of clones are present, around 10% being singletons, with the ten largest covering roughly 25%. Prior to thyroid surgery, none of the patients had received any treatment. The germline V gene encodes CDR1 DFQATT and CDR2 SNEGSKA (reference sequence). The CDR3 spans 13 residues. V was clipped by 0 bases and J by 7 bases, with 12 bases between them.

The specimen was blood. This chain uses TRBV20-1 with TRBJ1-1; D possibly corresponds to TRBD1 (6 bases). The clonotype was recovered from a female donor with papillary thyroid cancer or a benign thyroid nodule (not recorded which). Some clones in this sample may be carry-over from other donors' samples. The CDR3: CSARDPQGGEAFF. CDR3 coding DNA: TGCAGTGCTAGAGACCCACAGGGAGGTGAAGCTTTCTTT.